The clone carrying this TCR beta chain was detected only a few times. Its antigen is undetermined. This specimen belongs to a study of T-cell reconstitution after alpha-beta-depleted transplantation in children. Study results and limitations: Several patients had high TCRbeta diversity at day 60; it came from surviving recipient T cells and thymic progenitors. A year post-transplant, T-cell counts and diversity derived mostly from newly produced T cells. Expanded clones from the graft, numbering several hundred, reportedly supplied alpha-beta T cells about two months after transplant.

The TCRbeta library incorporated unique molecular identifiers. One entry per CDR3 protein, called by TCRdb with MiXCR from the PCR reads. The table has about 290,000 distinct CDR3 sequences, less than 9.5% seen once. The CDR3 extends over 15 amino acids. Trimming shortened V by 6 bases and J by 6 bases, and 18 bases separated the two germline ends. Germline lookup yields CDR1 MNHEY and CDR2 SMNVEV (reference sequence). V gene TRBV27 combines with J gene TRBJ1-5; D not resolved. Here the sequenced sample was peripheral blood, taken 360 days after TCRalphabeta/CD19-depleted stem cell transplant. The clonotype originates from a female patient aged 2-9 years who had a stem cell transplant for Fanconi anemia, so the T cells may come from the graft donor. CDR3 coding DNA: TGTGCCAGCAGCCCCATCGGAGGGTCCGGTCAGCCCCAGCATTTT. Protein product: CASSPIGGSGQPQHF.